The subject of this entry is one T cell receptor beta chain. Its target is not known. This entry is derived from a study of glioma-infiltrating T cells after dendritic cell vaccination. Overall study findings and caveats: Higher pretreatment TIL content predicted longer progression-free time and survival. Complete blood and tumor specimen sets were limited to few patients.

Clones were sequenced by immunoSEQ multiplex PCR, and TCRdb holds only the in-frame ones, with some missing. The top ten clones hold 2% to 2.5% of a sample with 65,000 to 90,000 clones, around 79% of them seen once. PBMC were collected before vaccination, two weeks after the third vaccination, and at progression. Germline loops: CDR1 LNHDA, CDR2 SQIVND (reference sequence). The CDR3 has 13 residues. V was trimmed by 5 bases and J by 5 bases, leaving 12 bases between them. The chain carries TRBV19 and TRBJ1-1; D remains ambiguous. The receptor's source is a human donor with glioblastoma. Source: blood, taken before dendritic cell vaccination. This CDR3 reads CASSRKKETEAFF. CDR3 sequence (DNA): TGTGCCAGTAGTCGAAAAAAGGAGACTGAAGCTTTCTTT.